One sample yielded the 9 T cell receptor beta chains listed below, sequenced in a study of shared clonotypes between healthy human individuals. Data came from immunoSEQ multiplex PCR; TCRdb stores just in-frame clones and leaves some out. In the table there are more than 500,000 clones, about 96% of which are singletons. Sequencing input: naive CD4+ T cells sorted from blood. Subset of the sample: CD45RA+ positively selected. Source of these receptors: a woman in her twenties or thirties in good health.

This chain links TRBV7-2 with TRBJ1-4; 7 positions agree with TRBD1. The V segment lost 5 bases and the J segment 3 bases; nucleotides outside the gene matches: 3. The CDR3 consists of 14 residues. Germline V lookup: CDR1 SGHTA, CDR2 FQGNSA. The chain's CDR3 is CASSPGGPNEKLFF. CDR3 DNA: TGTGCCAGCAGCCCAGGGGGGCCTAATGAAAAACTGTTTTTT.

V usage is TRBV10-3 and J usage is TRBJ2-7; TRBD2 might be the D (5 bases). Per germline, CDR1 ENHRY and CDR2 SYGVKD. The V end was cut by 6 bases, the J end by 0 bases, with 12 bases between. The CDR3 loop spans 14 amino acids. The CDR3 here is CAISATGSSYEQYF. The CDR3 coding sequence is TGTGCCATCAGCGCGACGGGGAGCTCCTACGAGCAGTACTTC.

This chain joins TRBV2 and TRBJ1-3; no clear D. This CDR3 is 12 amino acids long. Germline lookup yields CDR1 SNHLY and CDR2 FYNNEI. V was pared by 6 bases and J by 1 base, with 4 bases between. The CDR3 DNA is TGTGCCAGCAGGTTTTCTGGAAACACCATATATTTT. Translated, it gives CASRFSGNTIYF. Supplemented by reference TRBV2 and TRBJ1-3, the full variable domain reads EPEVTQTPSHQVTQMGQEVILRCVPISNHLYFYWYRQILGQKVEFLVSFYNNEISEKSEIFDDQFSVERPDGSNFTLKIRSTKLEDSAMYFCASRFSGNTIYFGEGSWLTVV.

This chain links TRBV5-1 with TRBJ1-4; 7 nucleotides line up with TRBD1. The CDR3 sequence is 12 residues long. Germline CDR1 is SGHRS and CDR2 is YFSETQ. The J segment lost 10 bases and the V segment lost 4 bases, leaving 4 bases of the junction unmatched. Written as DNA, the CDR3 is TGCGCCAGCAGCCCCCAGGGGGGAAAACTGTTTTTT. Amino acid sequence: CASSPQGGKLFF. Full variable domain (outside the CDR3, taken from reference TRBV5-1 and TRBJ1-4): KAGVTQTPRYLIKTRGQQVTLSCSPISGHRSVSWYQQTPGQGLQFLFEYFSETQRNKGNFPGRFSGRQFSNSRSEMNVSTLELGDSALYLCASSPQGGKLFFGSGTQLSVL.

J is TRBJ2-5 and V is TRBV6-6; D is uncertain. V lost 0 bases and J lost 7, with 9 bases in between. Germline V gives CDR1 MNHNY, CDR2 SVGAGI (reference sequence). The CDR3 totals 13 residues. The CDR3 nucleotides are TGTGCCAGCAGTTACTCGAATCCCGGGACCCAGTACTTC. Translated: CASSYSNPGTQYF.

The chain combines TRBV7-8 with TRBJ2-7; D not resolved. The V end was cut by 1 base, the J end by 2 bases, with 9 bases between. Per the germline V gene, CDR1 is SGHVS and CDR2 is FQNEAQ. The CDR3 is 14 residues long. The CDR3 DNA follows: TGTGCCAGCAGCTTAGACAGACCACCCTACGAGCAGTACTTC. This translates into CASSLDRPPYEQYF.

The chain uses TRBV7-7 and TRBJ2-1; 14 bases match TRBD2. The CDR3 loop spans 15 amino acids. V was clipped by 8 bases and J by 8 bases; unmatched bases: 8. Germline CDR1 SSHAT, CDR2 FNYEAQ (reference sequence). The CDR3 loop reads CASGQGLAGADEQFF. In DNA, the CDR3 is TGTGCCAGCGGTCAGGGACTAGCGGGAGCGGATGAGCAGTTCTTC.

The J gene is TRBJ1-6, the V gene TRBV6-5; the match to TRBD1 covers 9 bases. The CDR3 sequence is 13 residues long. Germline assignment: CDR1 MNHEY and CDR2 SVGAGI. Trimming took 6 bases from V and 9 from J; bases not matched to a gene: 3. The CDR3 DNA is TGTGCCAGCAGGGGACAGGGCGGTTCACCCCTCCACTTT. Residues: CASRGQGGSPLHF.

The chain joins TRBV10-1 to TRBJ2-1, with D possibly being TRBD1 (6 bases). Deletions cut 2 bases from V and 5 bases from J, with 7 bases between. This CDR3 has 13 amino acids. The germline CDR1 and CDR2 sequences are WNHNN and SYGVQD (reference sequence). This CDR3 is CASSEGQNNEQFF. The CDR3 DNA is TGCGCCAGCAGTGAGGGACAGAACAATGAGCAGTTCTTC.